The rows below give T cell receptor beta chains drawn from one sample of a study of T cell responses to AZD1222 COVID-19 vaccine. TCRdb keeps only in-frame clones here, not all; method: immunoSEQ multiplex PCR. The profile shows around 130,000 clones, about 90% of them singletons. The specimen was peripheral blood, collected 28 days after the second AZD1222 dose. The receptors were sampled from an adult who received the AZD1222 COVID-19 vaccine. Both conserved end residues are part of each CDR3. The D gene is left open where the match is weak. The size field is filled for only some rows; it gives once, few, many or a size class.

TRBV6-1	.	TRBJ1-3	.	CASSDRSSGNTIYF	TGTGCCAGCAGTGACAGATCCTCTGGAAACACCATATATTTT
TRBV4-1	.	TRBJ1-1	TRBD1	CASSQDLRTGLKAFF	TGCGCCAGCAGCCAAGATCTTAGGACAGGGTTGAAAGCTTTCTTT
TRBV28	.	TRBJ1-2	.	CASSPGYPNYGYTF	TGTGCCAGCAGTCCAGGATATCCTAACTATGGCTACACCTTC
TRBV6-7	.	TRBJ1-1	.	CASILPLPNTEAFF	TGTGCCAGCATTCTCCCCCTCCCGAACACTGAAGCTTTCTTT
TRBV2	.	TRBJ1-3	.	CASSGRRGYSGNTIYF	TGTGCCAGCAGCGGGAGGCGGGGGTACTCTGGAAACACCATATATTTT
TRBV19	once	TRBJ2-2	.	CASSIDRPRSGELFF	TGTGCCAGTAGTATAGATCGCCCGAGGTCCGGGGAGCTGTTTTTT
TRBV7-9	.	TRBJ1-3	.	CASRGGAGNTIYF	TGTGCCAGCAGGGGAGGAGCCGGAAACACCATATATTTT
TRBV12-5	.	TRBJ1-1	.	CASGLARNTEAFF	TGTGCTAGTGGTTTGGCCCGAAACACTGAAGCTTTCTTT
TRBV7-9	.	TRBJ1-1	.	CASSVAMNTEAFF	TGTGCCAGCAGCGTCGCAATGAACACTGAAGCTTTCTTT
TRBV6-5	.	TRBJ2-7	TRBD2	CATRDYSYEQYF	TGTGCCACTCGGGACTACTCCTACGAGCAGTACTTC
TRBV7-9	.	TRBJ1-1	.	CASSLFTVGTEAFF	TGTGCCAGCAGCTTATTTACAGTGGGCACTGAAGCTTTCTTT
TRBV6-1	.	TRBJ1-1	TRBD1	CASSLQGAQNTEAFF	TGTGCCAGCAGTTTACAGGGGGCCCAGAACACTGAAGCTTTCTTT
TRBV7-9	.	TRBJ1-2	.	CASSLQGEDGYTF	TGTGCCAGCAGCTTACAGGGAGAGGATGGCTACACCTTC
TRBV14	once	TRBJ1-2	TRBD1	CASSQDGQGVGGYTF	TGTGCCAGCAGCCAAGATGGACAGGGCGTGGGTGGCTACACCTTC
TRBV5-1	.	TRBJ2-3	.	CACRPQFTDTQYF	TGCGCCTGCCGGCCCCAATTCACAGATACGCAGTATTTT
TRBV18	.	TRBJ2-3	.	CASSPLGELGTDTQYF	TGTGCCAGCTCACCACTAGGAGAGCTCGGCACAGATACGCAGTATTTT
TRBV5-6	.	TRBJ1-5	.	CASSLGTRDQPQHF	TGTGCCAGCAGCTTGGGCACCAGGGATCAGCCCCAGCATTTT
TRBV7-9	once	TRBJ2-7	TRBD1	CASSSNRGKYEQYF	TGTGCCAGCAGCTCTAACAGGGGGAAATACGAGCAGTACTTC
TRBV6-1	.	TRBJ1-2	.	CASSYGWTSKLSRF	TGTGCCAGCAGTTATGGGTGGACCAGCAAACTATCTCGATTC
TRBV20-1	.	TRBJ2-1	TRBD2	CSASLVAGVEQFF	TGCAGTGCTAGTCTGGTAGCGGGGGTCGAGCAGTTCTTC
TRBV9	.	TRBJ1-6	.	CASSGASNGSPLHF	TGTGCCAGCAGCGGAGCGTCCAACGGTTCACCCCTCCACTTT
TRBV30	.	TRBJ1-1	.	CAWIRPGSNTEAFF	TGTGCCTGGATTCGACCGGGATCGAACACTGAAGCTTTCTTT
TRBV5-1	.	TRBJ2-1	TRBD1	CASSTGQTNNEQFF	TGCGCCAGCAGCACGGGACAGACGAACAATGAGCAGTTCTTC
TRBV29-1	.	TRBJ1-4	.	CSVEDRGGNEKLFF	TGCAGCGTTGAAGATCGAGGTGGGAATGAAAAACTGTTTTTT
TRBV7-2	.	TRBJ1-1	.	CASSYQRDTEAFF	TGTGCCAGCAGCTACCAGAGAGACACTGAAGCTTTCTTT
TRBV7-2	.	TRBJ1-4	.	CASSLLRGGNEKLFF	TGTGCCAGCAGCCTTCTCCGGGGGGGTAATGAAAAACTGTTTTTT